The entry below describes one T cell receptor beta chain. Its target is not known. V lost 4 bases, J lost 7 bases, and 13 bases stayed unmatched. The V gene's germline CDR1 is LGHNT and CDR2 FRNRAP. CDR3 length equals 16 residues. Use of 60 Vbeta and 13 Jbeta primers characterized the PCR. Assay: immunoSEQ multiplex PCR; the TCRdb copy retains only in-frame clones and omits some. Of about 180,000 clones listed, over 70% are singletons. The sample is drawn from a study of cytomegalovirus exposure and HLA in healthy donors. Study-wide results and caveats: In terms of immune exposure information, only CMV serostatus was available. By a later analysis, the bulk of CMV-associated TCR beta chains appeared HLA-restricted. Fewer N-insertions than the roughly 600-donor mean were reportedly shown by an Asian-associated ancestry cluster in a later analysis.

The sequenced sample consisted of PBMCs. The rearrangement links TRBV12-5 to TRBJ2-1; 7 bases align to TRBD1. The origin of this receptor is a woman between 45 and 65 years old in good health and CMV-seronegative. The CDR3 loop is CASGSPLTGNLNEQFF. The CDR3 DNA sequence: TGTGCTAGTGGTTCGCCCCTGACAGGGAACCTAAATGAGCAGTTCTTC. Full variable domain (rest looked up from reference TRBV12-5 and TRBJ2-1): DARVTQTPRHKVTEMGQEVTMRCQPILGHNTVFWYRQTMMQGLELLAYFRNRAPLDDSGMPKDRFSAEMPDATLATLKIQPSEPRDSAVYFCASGSPLTGNLNEQFFGPGTRLTVL.